This TCR beta chain was sequenced in a study of cytomegalovirus exposure and HLA in healthy donors. This PCR relied on a set of 60 Vbeta primers and 13 Jbeta primers. The repertoire was sequenced with immunoSEQ multiplex PCR; TCRdb's copy has only in-frame clones and lacks some. Of approximately 200,000 clones detected, roughly 79% appear once; the ten largest clones hold approximately 2%. This clone was seen only once. What it binds is unknown. Germline V lookup: CDR1 SNHLY, CDR2 FYNNEI. V shed 4 bases, J shed 4 bases, and the junction held 6 bases outside the gene matches. The CDR3 sequence is 15 residues long. General study results and limits: Three chains linked to CMV were shown in vitro to be specific for CMV antigens.

Sequencing input: PBMCs. The TCR was taken from a man aged 25 to 40 in good health and CMV-seronegative. The chain is built from TRBV2 and TRBJ2-1, with 8 positions matching TRBD1. The CDR3 DNA sequence: TGTGCCAGCAGTGCCCGACAGGGGTGGTACAATGAGCAGTTCTTC. Protein: CASSARQGWYNEQFF.